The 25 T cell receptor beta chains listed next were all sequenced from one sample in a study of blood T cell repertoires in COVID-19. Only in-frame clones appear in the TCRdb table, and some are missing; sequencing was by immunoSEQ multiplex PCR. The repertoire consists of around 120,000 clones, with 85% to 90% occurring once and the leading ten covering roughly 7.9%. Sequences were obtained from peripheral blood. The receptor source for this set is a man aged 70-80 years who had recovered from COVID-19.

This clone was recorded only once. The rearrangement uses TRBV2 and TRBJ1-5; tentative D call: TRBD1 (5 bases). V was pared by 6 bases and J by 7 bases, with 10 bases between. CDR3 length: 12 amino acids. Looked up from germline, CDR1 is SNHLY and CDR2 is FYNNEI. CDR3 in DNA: TGTGCCAGCAGCGAACAGGCCCAGCCCCAGCATTTT. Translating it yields CASSEQAQPQHF.

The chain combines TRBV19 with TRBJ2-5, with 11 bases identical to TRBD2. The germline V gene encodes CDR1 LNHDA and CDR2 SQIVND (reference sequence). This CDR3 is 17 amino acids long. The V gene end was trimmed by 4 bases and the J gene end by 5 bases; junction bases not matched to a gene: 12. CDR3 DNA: TGTGCCAGTAGTACGTCGACTAGCGGGGCTATAGAGGAGACCCAGTACTTC. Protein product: CASSTSTSGAIEETQYF.

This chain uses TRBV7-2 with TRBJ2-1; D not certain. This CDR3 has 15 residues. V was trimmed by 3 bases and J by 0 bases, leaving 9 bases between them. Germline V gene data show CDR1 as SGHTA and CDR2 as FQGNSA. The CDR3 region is CASSFDSGSYNEQFF. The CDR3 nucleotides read TGTGCCAGCAGCTTTGATTCAGGCTCCTACAATGAGCAGTTCTTC.

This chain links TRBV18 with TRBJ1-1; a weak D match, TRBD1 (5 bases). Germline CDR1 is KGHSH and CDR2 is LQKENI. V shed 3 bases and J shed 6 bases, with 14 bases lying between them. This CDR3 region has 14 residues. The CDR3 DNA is TGTGCCAGCTCACCGGGGCGGAAAATGGCTGAAGCTTTCTTT. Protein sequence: CASSPGRKMAEAFF.

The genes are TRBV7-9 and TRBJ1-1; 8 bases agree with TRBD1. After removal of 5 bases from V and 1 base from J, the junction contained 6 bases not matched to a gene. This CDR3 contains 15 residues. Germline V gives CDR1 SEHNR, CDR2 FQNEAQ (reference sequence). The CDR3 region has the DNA TGTGCCAGCAGCCTCACAGGGGGTGAGAACACTGAAGCTTTCTTT. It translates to CASSLTGGENTEAFF.

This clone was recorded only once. The CDR3 DNA is TGTGCCAGCAGCTTAAGACAGGGGAGCTATGGCTACACCTTC. Translated, it gives CASSLRQGSYGYTF. This sequence joins TRBV11-1 and TRBJ1-2; 8 bases map to TRBD1. The germline CDR1 and CDR2 sequences are SGHAT and FQDESV (reference sequence). The V and J ends lost 2 bases and 4 bases, in that order; junction bases with no gene match: 3. The CDR3 loop spans 14 amino acids.

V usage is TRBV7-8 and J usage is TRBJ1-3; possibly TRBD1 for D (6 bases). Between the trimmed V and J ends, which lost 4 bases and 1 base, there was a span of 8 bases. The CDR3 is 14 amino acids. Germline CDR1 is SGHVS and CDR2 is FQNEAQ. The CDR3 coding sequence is TGTGCCAGCAGCTCAACAGGGTCTGGAAACACCATATATTTT. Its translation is CASSSTGSGNTIYF.

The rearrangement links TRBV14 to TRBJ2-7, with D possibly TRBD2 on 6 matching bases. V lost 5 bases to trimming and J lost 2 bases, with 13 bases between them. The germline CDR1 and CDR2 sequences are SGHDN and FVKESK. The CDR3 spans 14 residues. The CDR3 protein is CASSYAGSPYEQYF. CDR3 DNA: TGTGCCAGCAGCTACGCCGGGAGCCCCTACGAGCAGTACTTC.

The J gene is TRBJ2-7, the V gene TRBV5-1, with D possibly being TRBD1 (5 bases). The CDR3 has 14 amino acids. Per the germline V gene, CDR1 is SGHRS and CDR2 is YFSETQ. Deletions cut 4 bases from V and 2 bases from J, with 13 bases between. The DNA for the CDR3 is TGCGCCAGCAGCCCCCAGACAGCGACCTACGAGCAGTACTTC. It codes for CASSPQTATYEQYF. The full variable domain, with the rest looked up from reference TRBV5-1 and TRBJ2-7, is KAGVTQTPRYLIKTRGQQVTLSCSPISGHRSVSWYQQTPGQGLQFLFEYFSETQRNKGNFPGRFSGRQFSNSRSEMNVSTLELGDSALYLCASSPQTATYEQYFGPGTRLTVT.

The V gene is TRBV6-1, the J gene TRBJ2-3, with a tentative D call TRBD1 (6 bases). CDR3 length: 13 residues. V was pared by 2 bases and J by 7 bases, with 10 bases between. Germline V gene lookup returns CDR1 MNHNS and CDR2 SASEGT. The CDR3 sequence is CASSETGLYTQYF. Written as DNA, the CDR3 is TGTGCCAGCAGTGAAACAGGGTTATATACGCAGTATTTT.

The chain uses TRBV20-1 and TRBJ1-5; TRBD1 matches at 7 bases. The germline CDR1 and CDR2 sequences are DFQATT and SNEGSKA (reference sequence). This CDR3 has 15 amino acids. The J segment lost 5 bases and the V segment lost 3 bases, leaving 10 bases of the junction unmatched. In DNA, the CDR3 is TGCAGTGCTAGTACAGGGGTCGGCTTCTATCAGCCCCAGCATTTT. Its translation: CSASTGVGFYQPQHF.

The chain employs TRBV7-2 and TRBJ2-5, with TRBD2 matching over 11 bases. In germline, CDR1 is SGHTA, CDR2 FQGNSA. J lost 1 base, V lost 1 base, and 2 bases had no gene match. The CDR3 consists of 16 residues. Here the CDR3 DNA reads TGTGCCAGCAGCTTAGGACTAGCGGGAAGCCAAGAGACCCAGTACTTC. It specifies CASSLGLAGSQETQYF. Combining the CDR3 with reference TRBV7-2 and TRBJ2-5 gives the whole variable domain GAGVSQSPSNKVTEKGKDVELRCDPISGHTALYWYRQSLGQGLEFLIYFQGNSAPDKSGLPSDRFSAERTGGSVSTLTIQRTQQEDSAVYLCASSLGLAGSQETQYFGPGTRLLVL.

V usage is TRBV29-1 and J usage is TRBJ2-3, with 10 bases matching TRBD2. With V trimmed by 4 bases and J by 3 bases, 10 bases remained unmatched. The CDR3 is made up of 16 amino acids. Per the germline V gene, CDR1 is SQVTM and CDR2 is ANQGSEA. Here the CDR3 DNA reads TGCAGCGTTGTGGGGCTAGCGGGAGAAGGGACAGATACGCAGTATTTT. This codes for CSVVGLAGEGTDTQYF.

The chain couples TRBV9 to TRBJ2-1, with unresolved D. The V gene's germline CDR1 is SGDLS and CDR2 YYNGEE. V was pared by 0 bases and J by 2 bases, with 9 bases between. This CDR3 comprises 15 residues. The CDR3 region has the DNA TGTGCCAGCAGCGTAGACGGCGGAGCCTACAATGAGCAGTTCTTC. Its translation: CASSVDGGAYNEQFF.

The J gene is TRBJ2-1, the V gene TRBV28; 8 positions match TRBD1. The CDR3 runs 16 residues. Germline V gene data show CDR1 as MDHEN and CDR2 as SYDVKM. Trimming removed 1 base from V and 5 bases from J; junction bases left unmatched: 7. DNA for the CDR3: TGTGCCAGCAGTTTATCGGGCAGGGGGCGCAACAATGAGCAGTTCTTC. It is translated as CASSLSGRGRNNEQFF.

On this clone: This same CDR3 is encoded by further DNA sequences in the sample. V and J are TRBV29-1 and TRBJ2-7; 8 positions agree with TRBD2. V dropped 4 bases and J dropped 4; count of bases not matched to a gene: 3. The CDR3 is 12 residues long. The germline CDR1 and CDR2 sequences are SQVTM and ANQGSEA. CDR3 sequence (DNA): TGCAGCGTTGTCGGGGGGGGGTACGAGCAGTACTTC. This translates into CSVVGGGYEQYF.

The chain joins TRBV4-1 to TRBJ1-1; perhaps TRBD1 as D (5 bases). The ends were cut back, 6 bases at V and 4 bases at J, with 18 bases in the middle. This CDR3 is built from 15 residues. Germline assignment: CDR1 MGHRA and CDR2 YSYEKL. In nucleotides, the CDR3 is TGCGCCAGCAGTCCCCAGCCGACAGTACGCACTGAAGCTTTCTTT. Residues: CASSPQPTVRTEAFF.

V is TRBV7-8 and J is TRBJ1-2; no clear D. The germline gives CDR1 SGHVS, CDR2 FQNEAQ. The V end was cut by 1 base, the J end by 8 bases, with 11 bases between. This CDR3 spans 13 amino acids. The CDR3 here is CASSLDRGWGYTF. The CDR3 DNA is TGTGCCAGCAGCTTAGATAGAGGTTGGGGCTACACCTTC. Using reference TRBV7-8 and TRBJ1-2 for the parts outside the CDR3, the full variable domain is GAGVSQSPRYKVAKRGQDVALRCDPISGHVSLFWYQQALGQGPEFLTYFQNEAQLDKSGLPSDRFFAERPEGSVSTLKIQRTQQEDSAVYLCASSLDRGWGYTFGSGTRLTVV.

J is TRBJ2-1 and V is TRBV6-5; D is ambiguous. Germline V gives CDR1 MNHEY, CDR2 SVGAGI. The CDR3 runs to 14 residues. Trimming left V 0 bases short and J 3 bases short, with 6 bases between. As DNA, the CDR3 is TGTGCCAGCAGTTACTCGGCCAGCTACAATGAGCAGTTCTTC. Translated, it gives CASSYSASYNEQFF.

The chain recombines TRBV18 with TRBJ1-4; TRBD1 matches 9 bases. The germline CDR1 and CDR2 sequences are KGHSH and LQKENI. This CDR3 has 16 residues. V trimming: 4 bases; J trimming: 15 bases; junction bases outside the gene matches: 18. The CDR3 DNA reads TGTGCCAGCTCACTCGATCCACCGGGACAGGGTGAAAGGGTGTTTTTT. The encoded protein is CASSLDPPGQGERVFF.

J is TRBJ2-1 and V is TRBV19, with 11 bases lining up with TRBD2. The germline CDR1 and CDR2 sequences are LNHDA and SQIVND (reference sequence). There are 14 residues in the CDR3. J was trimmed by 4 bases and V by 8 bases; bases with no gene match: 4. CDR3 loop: CASLSSGGYNEQFF. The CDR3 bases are TGTGCCAGTCTCTCTAGCGGGGGGTACAATGAGCAGTTCTTC.

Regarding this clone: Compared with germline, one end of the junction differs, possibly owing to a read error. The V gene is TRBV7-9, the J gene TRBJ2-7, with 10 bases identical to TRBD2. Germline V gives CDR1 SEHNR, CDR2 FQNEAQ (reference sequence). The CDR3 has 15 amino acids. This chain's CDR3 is CASSLAGARVHEQYF. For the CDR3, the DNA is TGTGCCAGCAGCCTAGCGGGGGCGCGGGTCCACGAGCAGTACTTC.

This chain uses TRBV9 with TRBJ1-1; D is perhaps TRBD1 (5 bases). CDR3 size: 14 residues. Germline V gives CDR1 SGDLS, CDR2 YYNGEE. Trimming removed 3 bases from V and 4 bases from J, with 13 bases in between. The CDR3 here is CASSGTVGGTEAFF. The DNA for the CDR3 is TGTGCCAGCAGCGGGACGGTGGGGGGCACTGAAGCTTTCTTT. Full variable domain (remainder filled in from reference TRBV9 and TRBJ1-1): DSGVTQTPKHLITATGQRVTLRCSPRSGDLSVYWYQQSLDQGLQFLIQYYNGEERAKGNILERFSAQQFPDLHSELNLSSLELGDSALYFCASSGTVGGTEAFFGQGTRLTVV.

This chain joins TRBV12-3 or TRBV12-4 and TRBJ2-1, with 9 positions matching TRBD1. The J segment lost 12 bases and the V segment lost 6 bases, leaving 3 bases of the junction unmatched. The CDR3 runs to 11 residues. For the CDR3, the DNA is TGTGCCAGCAGCCTGGACAGGGGGCAGTTCTTC. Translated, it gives CASSLDRGQFF.

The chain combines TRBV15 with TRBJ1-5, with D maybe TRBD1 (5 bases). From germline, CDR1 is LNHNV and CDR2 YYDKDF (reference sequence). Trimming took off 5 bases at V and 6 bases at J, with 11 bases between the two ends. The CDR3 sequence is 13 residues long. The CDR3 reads CATSPGLGQPQHF. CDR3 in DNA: TGTGCCACCAGCCCAGGGTTGGGTCAGCCCCAGCATTTT.